This T cell receptor (beta chain) is from a study of shared T cell receptors in the human thymus. Profiled with immunoSEQ multiplex PCR; TCRdb holds only in-frame clones, not every one. Of almost 550,000 clones listed, around 78% were seen once; the top ten hold roughly 0.013%. This CDR3 spans 15 amino acids. The V gene's germline CDR1 is SGHVS and CDR2 FQNEAQ. Deletions cut 1 base from V and 1 base from J, with 10 bases between. The data were also submitted as part of a second study, on human thymus T cells.

The chain is built from TRBV7-8 and TRBJ2-5, with D possibly matching TRBD1 (5 bases). The sequenced sample consisted of thymocytes. This receptor was taken from a boy under three years old with a congenital heart defect. For the CDR3, the DNA is TGTGCCAGCAGCTTAGAGACAGACGCCCAAGAGACCCAGTACTTC. It is translated as CASSLETDAQETQYF.